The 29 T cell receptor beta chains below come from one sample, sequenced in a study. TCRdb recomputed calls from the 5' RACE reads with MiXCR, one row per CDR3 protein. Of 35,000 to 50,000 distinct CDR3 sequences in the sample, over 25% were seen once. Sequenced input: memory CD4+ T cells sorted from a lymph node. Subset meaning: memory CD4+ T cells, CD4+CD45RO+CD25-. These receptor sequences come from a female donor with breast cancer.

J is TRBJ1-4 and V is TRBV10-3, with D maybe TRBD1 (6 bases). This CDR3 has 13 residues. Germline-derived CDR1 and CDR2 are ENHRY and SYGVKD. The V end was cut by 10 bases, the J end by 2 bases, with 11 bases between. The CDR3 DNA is TGTGCCAGTAACAGGGCGACTAATGAAAAACTGTTTTTT. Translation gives CASNRATNEKLFF.

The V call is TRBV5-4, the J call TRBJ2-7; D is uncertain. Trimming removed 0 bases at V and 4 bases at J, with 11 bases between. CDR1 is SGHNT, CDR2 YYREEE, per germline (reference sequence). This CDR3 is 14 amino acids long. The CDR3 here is CASSLDLPPYEQYF. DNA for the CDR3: TGTGCCAGCAGCTTGGATTTACCCCCTTACGAGCAGTACTTC.

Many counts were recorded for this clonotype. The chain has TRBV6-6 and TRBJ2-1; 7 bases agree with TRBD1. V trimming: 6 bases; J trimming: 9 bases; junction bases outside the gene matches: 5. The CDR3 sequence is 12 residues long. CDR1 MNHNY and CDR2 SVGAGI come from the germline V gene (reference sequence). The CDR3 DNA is TGTGCCAGCAGCCTAGACAGGGTTGAGCAGTTCTTC. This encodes CASSLDRVEQFF.

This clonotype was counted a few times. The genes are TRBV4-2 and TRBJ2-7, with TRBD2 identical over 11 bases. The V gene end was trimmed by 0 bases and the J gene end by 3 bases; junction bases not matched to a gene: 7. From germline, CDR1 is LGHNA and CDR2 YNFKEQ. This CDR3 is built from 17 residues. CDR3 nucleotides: TGTGCCAGCAGCCAAGATTTACTAACTAGCGGGGGCTACGAGCAGTACTTC. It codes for CASSQDLLTSGGYEQYF.

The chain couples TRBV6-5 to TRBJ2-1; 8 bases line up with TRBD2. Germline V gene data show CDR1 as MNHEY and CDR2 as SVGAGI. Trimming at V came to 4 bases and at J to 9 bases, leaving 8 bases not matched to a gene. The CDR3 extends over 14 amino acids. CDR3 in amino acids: CASSSPGLGIEQFF. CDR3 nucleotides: TGTGCCAGCAGTTCCCCGGGACTAGGTATTGAGCAGTTCTTC.

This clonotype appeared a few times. The CDR3 is CASSFGTPYAFF. The CDR3 nucleotides are TGTGCCAGCAGTTTCGGGACTCCGTACGCTTTCTTT. The rearrangement uses TRBV12-3 or TRBV12-4 and TRBJ1-1; the D gene is possibly TRBD1 (5 bases). V was pared by 3 bases and J by 11 bases, with 13 bases between. CDR3 length: 12 residues.

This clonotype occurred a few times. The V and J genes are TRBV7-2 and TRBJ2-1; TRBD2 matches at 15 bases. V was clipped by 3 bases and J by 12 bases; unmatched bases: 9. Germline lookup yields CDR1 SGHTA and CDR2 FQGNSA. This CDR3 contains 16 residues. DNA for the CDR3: TGTGCCAGCAGCTTCACAGGACTAGCGGGAGGGGAAGTGCAGTTCTTC. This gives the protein CASSFTGLAGGEVQFF.

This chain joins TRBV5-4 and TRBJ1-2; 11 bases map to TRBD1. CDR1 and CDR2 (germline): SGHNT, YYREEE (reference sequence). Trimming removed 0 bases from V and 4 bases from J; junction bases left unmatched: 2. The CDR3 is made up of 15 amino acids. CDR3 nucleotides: TGTGCCAGCAGCTTGGGGACAGGGGGCGCCTATGGCTACACCTTC. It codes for CASSLGTGGAYGYTF.

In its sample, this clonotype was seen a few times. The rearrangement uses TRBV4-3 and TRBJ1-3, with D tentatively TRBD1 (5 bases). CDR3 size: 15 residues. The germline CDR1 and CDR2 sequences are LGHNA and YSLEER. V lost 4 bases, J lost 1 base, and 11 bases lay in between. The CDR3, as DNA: TGCGCCAGCAGCCCCCGTGGGACTTCTGGAAACACCATATATTTT. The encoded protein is CASSPRGTSGNTIYF.

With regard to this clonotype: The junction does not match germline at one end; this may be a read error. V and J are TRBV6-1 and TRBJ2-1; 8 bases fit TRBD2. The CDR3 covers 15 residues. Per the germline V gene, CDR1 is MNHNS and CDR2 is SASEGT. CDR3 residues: CACRPAGVSGNEQFF. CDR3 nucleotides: TGTGCCTGCAGACCAGCGGGAGTAAGCGGCAATGAGCAGTTCTTC.

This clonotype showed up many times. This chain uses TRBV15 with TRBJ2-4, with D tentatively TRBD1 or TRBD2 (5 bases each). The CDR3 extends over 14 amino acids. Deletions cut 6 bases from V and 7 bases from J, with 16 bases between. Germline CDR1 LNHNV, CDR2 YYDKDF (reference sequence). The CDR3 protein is CATSAGTARNIQYF. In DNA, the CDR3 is TGTGCCACCAGTGCCGGGACCGCTCGGAACATTCAGTACTTC.

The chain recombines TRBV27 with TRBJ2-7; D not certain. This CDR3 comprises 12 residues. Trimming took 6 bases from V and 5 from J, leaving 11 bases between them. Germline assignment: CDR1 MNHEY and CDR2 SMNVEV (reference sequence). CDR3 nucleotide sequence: TGTGCCAGCAGCTCAGGCTTTCACGAGCAGTACTTC. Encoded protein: CASSSGFHEQYF.

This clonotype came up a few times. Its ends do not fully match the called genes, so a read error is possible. The CDR3: CSAVMRYGYAF. CDR3 nucleotide sequence: TGCAGTGCCGTCATGCGGTATGGCTACGCCTTC. The gene calls are TRBV20-1 and TRBJ1-2; D is undetermined. Germline lookup yields CDR1 DFQATT and CDR2 SNEGSKA (reference sequence). The CDR3 is made up of 11 amino acids.

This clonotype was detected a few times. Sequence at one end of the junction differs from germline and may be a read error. The DNA of the CDR3 is TGTGCCAGCAGCTTGGAGGCGGGACCGGGAGCAGATACGCAGTATTTT. Residues: CASSLEAGPGADTQYF. The gene calls are TRBV5-1 and TRBJ2-3, with D possibly matching TRBD2 (6 bases). The CDR3 sequence is 16 residues long. Germline assignment: CDR1 SGHRS and CDR2 YFSETQ.

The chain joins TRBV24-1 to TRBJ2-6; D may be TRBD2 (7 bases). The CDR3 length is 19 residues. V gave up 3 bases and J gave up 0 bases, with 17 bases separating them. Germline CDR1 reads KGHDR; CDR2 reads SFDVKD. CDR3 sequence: CATSDAVVGGVSGANVLTF. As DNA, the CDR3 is TGTGCCACCAGTGATGCCGTGGTAGGGGGGGTCTCTGGGGCCAACGTCCTGACTTTC.

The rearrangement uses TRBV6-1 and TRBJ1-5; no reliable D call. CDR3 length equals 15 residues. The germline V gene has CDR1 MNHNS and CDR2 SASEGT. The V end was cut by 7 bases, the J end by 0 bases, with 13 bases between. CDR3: CASNRAKYSNQPQHF. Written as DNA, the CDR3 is TGTGCCAGCAATAGGGCAAAGTATAGCAATCAGCCCCAGCATTTT.

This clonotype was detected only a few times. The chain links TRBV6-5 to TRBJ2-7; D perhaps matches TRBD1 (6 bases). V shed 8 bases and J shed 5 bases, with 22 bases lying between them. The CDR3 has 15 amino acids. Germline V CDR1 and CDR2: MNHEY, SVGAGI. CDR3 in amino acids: CASRSYRTESHEQYF. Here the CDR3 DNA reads TGTGCCAGCCGATCCTATAGGACAGAATCCCACGAGCAGTACTTC.

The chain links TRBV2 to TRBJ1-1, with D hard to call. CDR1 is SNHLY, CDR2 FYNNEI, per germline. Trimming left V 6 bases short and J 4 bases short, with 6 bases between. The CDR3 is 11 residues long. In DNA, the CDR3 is TGTGCCAGCAGGGAGGCCACTGAAGCTTTCTTT. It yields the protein CASREATEAFF.

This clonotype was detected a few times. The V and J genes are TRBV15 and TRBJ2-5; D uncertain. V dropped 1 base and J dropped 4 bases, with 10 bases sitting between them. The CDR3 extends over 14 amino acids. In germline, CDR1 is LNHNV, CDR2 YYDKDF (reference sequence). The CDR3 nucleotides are TGTGCCACCAGCAGAGGTGGAGACTTAGAGACCCAGTACTTC. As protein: CATSRGGDLETQYF.

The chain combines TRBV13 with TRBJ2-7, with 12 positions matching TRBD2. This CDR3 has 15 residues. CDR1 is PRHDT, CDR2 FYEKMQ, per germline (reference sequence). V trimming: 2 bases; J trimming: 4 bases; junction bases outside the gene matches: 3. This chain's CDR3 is CASSLRLAGVYEQYF. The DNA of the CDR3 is TGTGCCAGCAGCTTAAGACTAGCGGGAGTTTACGAGCAGTACTTC.

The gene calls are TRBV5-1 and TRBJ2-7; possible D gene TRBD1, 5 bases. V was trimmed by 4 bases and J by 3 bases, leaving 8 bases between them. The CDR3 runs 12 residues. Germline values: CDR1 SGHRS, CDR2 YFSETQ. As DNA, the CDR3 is TGCGCCAGCAGCGTCGACAGCTACGAGCAGTACTTC. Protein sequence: CASSVDSYEQYF.

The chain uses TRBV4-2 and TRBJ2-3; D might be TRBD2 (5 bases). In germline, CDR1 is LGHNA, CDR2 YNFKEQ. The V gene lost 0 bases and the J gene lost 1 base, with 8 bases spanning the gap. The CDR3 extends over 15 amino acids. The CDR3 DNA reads TGTGCCAGCAGCCAAGAGGGGAGCGGCACAGATACGCAGTATTTT. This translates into CASSQEGSGTDTQYF.

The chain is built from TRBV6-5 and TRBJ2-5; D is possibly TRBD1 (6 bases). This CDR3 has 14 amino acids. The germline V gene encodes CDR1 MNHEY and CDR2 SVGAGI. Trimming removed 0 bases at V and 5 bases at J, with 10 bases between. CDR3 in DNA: TGTGCCAGCAGTTACTCGGGACAATTGGAGACCCAGTACTTC. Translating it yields CASSYSGQLETQYF.

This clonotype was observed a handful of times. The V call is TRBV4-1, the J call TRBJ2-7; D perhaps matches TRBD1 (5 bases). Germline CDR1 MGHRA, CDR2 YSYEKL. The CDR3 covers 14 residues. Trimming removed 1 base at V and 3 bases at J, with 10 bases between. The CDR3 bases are TGCGCCAGCAGCCAAGCTCCGACAGTCTACGAGCAGTACTTC. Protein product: CASSQAPTVYEQYF.

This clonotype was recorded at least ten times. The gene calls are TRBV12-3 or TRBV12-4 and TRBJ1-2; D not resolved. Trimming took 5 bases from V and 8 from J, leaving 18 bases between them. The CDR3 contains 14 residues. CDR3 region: CASSDSEAVRGYTF. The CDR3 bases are TGTGCCAGCAGTGACTCGGAGGCAGTCCGAGGCTACACCTTC.

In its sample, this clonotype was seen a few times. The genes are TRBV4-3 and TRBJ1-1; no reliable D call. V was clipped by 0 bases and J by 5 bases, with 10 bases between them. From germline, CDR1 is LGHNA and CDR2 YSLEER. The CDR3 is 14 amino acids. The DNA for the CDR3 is TGCGCCAGCAGCCAAGATGCGGTTCGGACTGAAGCTTTCTTT. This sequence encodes CASSQDAVRTEAFF.

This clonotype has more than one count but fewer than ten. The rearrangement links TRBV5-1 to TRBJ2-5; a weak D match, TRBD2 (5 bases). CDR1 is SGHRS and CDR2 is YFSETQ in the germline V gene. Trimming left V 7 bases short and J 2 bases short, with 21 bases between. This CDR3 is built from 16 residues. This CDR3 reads CASGSQDWKVQETQYF. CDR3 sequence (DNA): TGCGCCAGCGGCTCGCAGGACTGGAAGGTTCAAGAGACCCAGTACTTC.

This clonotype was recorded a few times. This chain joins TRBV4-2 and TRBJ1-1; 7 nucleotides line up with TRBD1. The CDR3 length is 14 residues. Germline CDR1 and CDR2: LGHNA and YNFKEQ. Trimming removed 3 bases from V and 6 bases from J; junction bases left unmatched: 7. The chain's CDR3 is CASSHEQGYPEAFF. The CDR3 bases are TGTGCCAGCAGCCATGAACAGGGGTATCCTGAAGCTTTCTTT.

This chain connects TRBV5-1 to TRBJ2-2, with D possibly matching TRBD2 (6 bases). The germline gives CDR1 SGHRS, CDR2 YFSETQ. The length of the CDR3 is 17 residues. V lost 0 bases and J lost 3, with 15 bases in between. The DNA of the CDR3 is TGCGCCAGCAGCTTGGAGGGGCGTAGCGGATACACCGGGGAGCTGTTTTTT. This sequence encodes CASSLEGRSGYTGELFF.